These 4 T cell receptor beta chains were all obtained from the same sample, sequenced in a study of blood T cell repertoires in COVID-19. Sequencing used immunoSEQ multiplex PCR; TCRdb keeps in-frame clones, though not all of them. The sample consists of hundreds of thousands of clones, approximately 88% of them appearing once. Input material: peripheral blood. These receptors originate from a man between 40 and 49 years old with acute or convalescent COVID-19.

CDR3 in DNA: TGCGCCAGCAGCCAAGATCTTTTCACAGGCGCCTATGGCTACACCTTC. Translated: CASSQDLFTGAYGYTF. V gene TRBV4-3 combines with J gene TRBJ1-2; possibly TRBD1 for D (5 bases). Germline CDR1 reads LGHNA; CDR2 reads YSLEER. This CDR3 contains 16 residues. V gave up 0 bases and J gave up 4 bases, with 15 bases separating them.

The chain uses TRBV6-1 and TRBJ1-6; TRBD1 is a possible D gene (5 bases). The CDR3 has 16 residues. Germline CDR1 MNHNS, CDR2 SASEGT. V lost 4 bases to trimming and J lost 9 bases, with 19 bases between them. CDR3 sequence: CASSVPGSMGGSPLHF. The CDR3 DNA reads as TGTGCCAGCAGTGTCCCGGGATCCATGGGGGGTTCACCCCTCCACTTT.

V usage is TRBV27 and J usage is TRBJ2-2; 12 bases map to TRBD2. The J segment lost 5 bases and the V segment lost 2 bases, leaving 3 bases of the junction unmatched. This CDR3 region has 16 residues. Looked up from germline, CDR1 is MNHEY and CDR2 is SMNVEV (reference sequence). CDR3 sequence (DNA): TGTGCCAGCAGTTTAAAAGGACTAGCGGGGACCGGGGAGCTGTTTTTT. Its translation is CASSLKGLAGTGELFF.

The chain is built from TRBV27 and TRBJ1-2; 9 bases are shared with TRBD1. V trimming: 2 bases; J trimming: 4 bases; junction bases outside the gene matches: 5. Germline V gene sequence: CDR1 MNHEY, CDR2 SMNVEV (reference sequence). CDR3 size: 15 residues. CDR3 region: CASSLTGGVIYGYTF. The CDR3 bases are TGTGCCAGCAGTTTAACAGGGGGCGTTATCTATGGCTACACCTTC.